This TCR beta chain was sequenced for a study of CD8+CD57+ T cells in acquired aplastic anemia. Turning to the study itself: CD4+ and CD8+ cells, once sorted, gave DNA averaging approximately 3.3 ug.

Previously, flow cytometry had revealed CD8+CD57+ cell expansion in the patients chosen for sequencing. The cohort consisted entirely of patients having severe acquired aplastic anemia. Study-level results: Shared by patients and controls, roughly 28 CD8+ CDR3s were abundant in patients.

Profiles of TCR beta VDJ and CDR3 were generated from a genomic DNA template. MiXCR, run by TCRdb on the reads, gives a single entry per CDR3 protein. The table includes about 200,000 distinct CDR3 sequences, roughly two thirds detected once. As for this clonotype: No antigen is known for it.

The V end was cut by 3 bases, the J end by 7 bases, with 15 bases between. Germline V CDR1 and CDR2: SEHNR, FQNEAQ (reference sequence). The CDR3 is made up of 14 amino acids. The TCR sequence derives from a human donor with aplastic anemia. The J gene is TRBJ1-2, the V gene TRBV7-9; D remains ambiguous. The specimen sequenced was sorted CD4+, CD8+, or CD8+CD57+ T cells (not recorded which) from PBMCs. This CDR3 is CASSFDSGGVGYTF. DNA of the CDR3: TGTGCCAGCAGCTTTGACTCAGGCGGCGTTGGCTACACCTTC.